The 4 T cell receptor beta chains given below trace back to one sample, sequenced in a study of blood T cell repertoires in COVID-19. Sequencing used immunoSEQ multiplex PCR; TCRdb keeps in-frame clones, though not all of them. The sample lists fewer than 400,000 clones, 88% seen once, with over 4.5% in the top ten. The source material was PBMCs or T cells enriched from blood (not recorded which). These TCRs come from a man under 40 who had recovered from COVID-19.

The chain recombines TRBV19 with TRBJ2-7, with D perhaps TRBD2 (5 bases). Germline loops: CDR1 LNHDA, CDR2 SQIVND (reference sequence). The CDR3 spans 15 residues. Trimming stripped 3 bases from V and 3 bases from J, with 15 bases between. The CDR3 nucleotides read TGTGCCAGTAGTATGGCCCGAATCGGGGTCTACGAGCAGTACTTC. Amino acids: CASSMARIGVYEQYF.

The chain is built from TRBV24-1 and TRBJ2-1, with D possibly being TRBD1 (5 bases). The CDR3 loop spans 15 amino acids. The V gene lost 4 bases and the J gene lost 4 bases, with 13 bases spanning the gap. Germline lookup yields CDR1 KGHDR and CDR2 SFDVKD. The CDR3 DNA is TGTGCCACCAGTGACCATAATAGACAGTACAATGAGCAGTTCTTC. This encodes CATSDHNRQYNEQFF.

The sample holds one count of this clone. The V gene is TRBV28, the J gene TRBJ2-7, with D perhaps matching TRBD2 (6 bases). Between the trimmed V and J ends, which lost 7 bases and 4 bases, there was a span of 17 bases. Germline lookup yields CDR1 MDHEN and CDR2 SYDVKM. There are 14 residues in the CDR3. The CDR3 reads CASTPGGESYEQYF. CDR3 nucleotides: TGTGCCAGCACCCCAGGCGGGGAAAGTTACGAGCAGTACTTC.

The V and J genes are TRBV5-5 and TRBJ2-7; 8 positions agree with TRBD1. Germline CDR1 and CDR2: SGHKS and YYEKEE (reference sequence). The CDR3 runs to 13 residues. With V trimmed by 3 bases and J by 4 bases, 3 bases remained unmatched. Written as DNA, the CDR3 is TGTGCCAGCAGCTCCCAGGGGGCTTACGAGCAGTACTTC. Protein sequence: CASSSQGAYEQYF.